The present T cell receptor (beta chain) was sequenced within a study of glioma-infiltrating T cells. Using RNA template, CDR3s of TCR alpha and beta were amplified with iRepertoire arm-PCR. TCRdb re-called the multiplex PCR reads through MiXCR, storing one row per CDR3 protein. Of roughly 100,000 distinct CDR3 sequences in the sample, about 30% were seen once. The CDR3 loop spans 18 amino acids. Germline V CDR1 and CDR2: SGHRS, YFSETQ. After removal of 0 bases from V and 4 bases from J, the junction contained 11 bases not matched to a gene. The genes are TRBV5-1 and TRBJ2-4, with 9 nucleotides matching TRBD1. The sample taken for sequencing was glioma tissue, nonneoplastic brain tissue, or PBMCs (not recorded which). This TCR was sampled from a human donor with low-grade glioma or glioblastoma, undergoing nonglioma brain surgery, or in good health (not recorded which). The CDR3 sequence is CASSLASLQGADKNIQYF. CDR3 bases: TGCGCCAGCAGCTTGGCCAGTTTACAGGGGGCGGATAAAAACATTCAGTACTTC.